This T cell receptor beta chain came from a study of T cells in localized non-small cell lung cancer. Clones were read by immunoSEQ multiplex PCR, and TCRdb kept only the in-frame ones, dropping some. The data hold fewer than 20,000 clones, with about 88% observed a single time. Per the germline V gene, CDR1 is SQVTM and CDR2 is ANQGSEA. Losses at the gene ends were 1 base for V and 6 bases for J; bases not matched to a gene: 3. This CDR3 contains 14 residues. The receptor's source is a man aged 40 to 69 with stage I lung adenocarcinoma. V and J are TRBV29-1 and TRBJ2-2, with 9 nucleotides matching TRBD2. Material: peripheral blood, obtained before any cancer treatment. CDR3 DNA sequence: TGCAGCGTTGAAGGGACTAGCGTGTCCGGGGAGCTGTTTTTT. Its translation: CSVEGTSVSGELFF.